The 28 T cell receptor beta chains listed next were all sequenced from one sample in a study of a mutant IDH1 vaccine in newly diagnosed glioma. Profiling relied on immunoSEQ multiplex PCR, and the TCRdb table lists in-frame clones only, not all of them. Of about 88,000 clones listed, about four fifths were seen once; the top ten hold around 5%. Time point specified: baseline, week 1 (first vaccination visit). Treatment given: pre-vaccination baseline after standard-of-care therapy. The input for sequencing was PBMCs, taken from a glioma patient treated with radiotherapy, temozolomide or both. The receptors come from a man aged 40-55 years with glioma. Some clones in this sample may be carry-over from other donors' samples.

This clone was counted a few times. This rearrangement joins TRBV9 to TRBJ2-1; 9 nucleotides align to TRBD1. The CDR3 is 15 residues long. Losses at the gene ends were 4 bases for V and 1 base for J; bases not matched to a gene: 3. The germline CDR1 and CDR2 sequences are SGDLS and YYNGEE. The CDR3 sequence: CASSTGTGSYNEQFF. As DNA, the CDR3 is TGTGCCAGCAGCACCGGGACAGGGTCCTACAATGAGCAGTTCTTC.

The chain employs TRBV10-1 and TRBJ1-3; D remains ambiguous. Germline V CDR1 and CDR2: WNHNN, SYGVQD (reference sequence). The CDR3 is made up of 15 amino acids. V lost 3 bases and J lost 0, with 9 bases in between. CDR3 protein: CASSDSRSSGNTIYF. In nucleotides, the CDR3 is TGCGCCAGCAGTGATTCCCGGAGCTCTGGAAACACCATATATTTT.

This clone was counted between two and nine times. In the same sample, other DNA sequences code for this CDR3. V and J are TRBV9 and TRBJ1-2, with 12 bases fitting TRBD1. Germline loops: CDR1 SGDLS, CDR2 YYNGEE. Unmatched junction bases numbered 9, after V lost 4 bases and J lost 8 bases. The CDR3 extends over 15 amino acids. The CDR3 region has the DNA TGTGCCAGCAGCCCGCCGGGACAGGGGGCGGGGGGCTACACCTTC. Translated: CASSPPGQGAGGYTF.

The J gene is TRBJ1-3, the V gene TRBV5-1, with D perhaps matching TRBD1 (5 bases). Germline assignment: CDR1 SGHRS and CDR2 YFSETQ. The CDR3 loop spans 14 amino acids. V gave up 4 bases and J gave up 0 bases, with 8 bases separating them. As DNA, the CDR3 is TGCGCCAGCAGCGGGGGAGCCTCTGGAAACACCATATATTTT. This gives the protein CASSGGASGNTIYF.

This clone came up once. The V gene is TRBV4-1, the J gene TRBJ1-2, with 8 bases matching TRBD1. V gave up 0 bases and J gave up 3 bases; unmatched junction bases: 3. This CDR3 is 15 amino acids long. Germline V gene sequence: CDR1 MGHRA, CDR2 YSYEKL. The CDR3 DNA sequence: TGCGCCAGCAGCCAAGATACAGGGGGGGACTATGGCTACACCTTC. This encodes CASSQDTGGDYGYTF.

The table lists this clone with a count of one. The chain joins TRBV6-5 to TRBJ2-1, with D unresolved. Germline lookup yields CDR1 MNHEY and CDR2 SVGAGI. V shed 5 bases and J shed 10 bases, with 15 bases lying between them. There are 13 residues in the CDR3. CDR3 in DNA: TGTGCCAGCAGTCGACGAATCCTGGAGGAGCAGTTCTTC. Protein: CASSRRILEEQFF.

The genes are TRBV5-1 and TRBJ2-3, with 12 nucleotides matching TRBD2. The germline gives CDR1 SGHRS, CDR2 YFSETQ. The CDR3 loop spans 16 amino acids. V shed 1 base, J shed 6 bases, and the junction held 6 bases outside the gene matches. CDR3 protein: CASSLRLAGARDTQYF. As DNA, the CDR3 is TGCGCCAGCAGCTTGCGACTAGCGGGGGCGAGGGATACGCAGTATTTT.

The chain combines TRBV7-7 with TRBJ2-5; D is perhaps TRBD2 (6 bases). Germline-derived CDR1 and CDR2 are SSHAT and FNYEAQ (reference sequence). The CDR3 has 13 residues. CDR3 DNA: TGTGCTAGCGGACGCGGCACACGAGAGACCCAGTACTTC. Translation: CASGRGTRETQYF.

CDR3 sequence reads: CSVPGANTEAFF. In nucleotides, the CDR3 is TGCAGCGTACCAGGGGCCAACACTGAAGCTTTCTTT. The chain uses TRBV29-1 and TRBJ1-1; TRBD1 might be the D (6 bases). This CDR3 spans 12 amino acids. Deletions cut 6 bases from V and 2 bases from J, with 10 bases between. Germline V gene lookup returns CDR1 SQVTM and CDR2 ANQGSEA.

The gene calls are TRBV5-1 and TRBJ1-1; D ambiguous. In germline, CDR1 is SGHRS, CDR2 YFSETQ. The V end lost 7 bases, the J end lost 5 bases, and 15 bases lay between the germline ends. The CDR3 runs 13 residues. Here the CDR3 DNA reads TGCGCCAGCGGGCGGGAGGGCGGTACTGAAGCTTTCTTT. This sequence encodes CASGREGGTEAFF.

The V call is TRBV4-1, the J call TRBJ2-1; TRBD2 matches 7 bases. Germline CDR1 MGHRA, CDR2 YSYEKL. The CDR3 totals 16 residues. The trim removed 2 bases at V and 2 bases at J, leaving 6 bases unmatched. The CDR3 spells CASSQPATSAYNEQFF. CDR3 DNA: TGCGCCAGCAGCCAACCAGCTACTAGCGCCTACAATGAGCAGTTCTTC.

The chain couples TRBV30 to TRBJ2-6; D possibly corresponds to TRBD1 (6 bases). CDR3 length: 14 residues. V was pared by 1 base and J by 2 bases, with 6 bases between. CDR1 GTSNPN and CDR2 SVGIG come from the germline V gene (reference sequence). The CDR3 loop reads CAWSGTAGANVLTF. The CDR3 DNA is TGTGCCTGGAGTGGGACAGCTGGGGCCAACGTCCTGACTTTC. The full variable domain, completed using reference TRBV30 and TRBJ2-6, is SQTIHQWPATLVQPVGSPLSLECTVEGTSNPNLYWYRQAAGRGLQLLFYSVGIGQISSEVPQNLSASRPQDRQFILSSKKLLLSDSGFYLCAWSGTAGANVLTFGAGSRLTVL.

The chain uses TRBV7-6 and TRBJ1-6, with D unclear. The CDR3 runs 15 residues. CDR1 is SGHVS, CDR2 FNYEAQ, per germline. V was clipped by 0 bases and J by 3 bases, with 6 bases between them. The CDR3 sequence is CASSLAIDYNSPLHF. The CDR3 bases are TGTGCCAGCAGCTTAGCAATAGACTATAATTCACCCCTCCACTTT.

This clone was counted only a few times. V is TRBV19 and J is TRBJ1-1; maybe TRBD1 (5 bases). Per the germline V gene, CDR1 is LNHDA and CDR2 is SQIVND (reference sequence). The length of the CDR3 is 13 residues. Trimming shortened V by 7 bases and J by 6 bases, and 15 bases separated the two germline ends. CDR3 DNA sequence: TGTGCCAGTAAGTGGGGCGCGGGGGCTGAAGCTTTCTTT. Protein sequence: CASKWGAGAEAFF.

The V call is TRBV18, the J call TRBJ1-5; 7 bases fit TRBD1. After removal of 5 bases from V and 9 bases from J, the junction contained 7 bases not matched to a gene. Germline V CDR1 and CDR2: KGHSH, LQKENI. This CDR3 spans 13 amino acids. CDR3 nucleotide sequence: TGTGCCAGCTCAGCCGGGACAGTTATGCCCCAGCATTTT. Protein: CASSAGTVMPQHF.

This clone was found a few times. The V gene is TRBV21-1, the J gene TRBJ1-4. TRBV21-1 is noted as a pseudogene. This CDR3 spans 13 amino acids. The CDR3 nucleotides read TGTGCCAGCAGCAAAGAGCCTGGGGAAAAACTGTTTTTT. This codes for CASSKEPGEKLFF.

In its sample, this clone was seen a few times. The chain combines TRBV7-8 with TRBJ2-2; D uncertain. The CDR3 loop spans 14 amino acids. The V end lost 7 bases, the J end lost 5 bases, and 14 bases lay between the germline ends. Germline V CDR1 and CDR2: SGHVS, FQNEAQ. The CDR3 nucleotides read TGTGCCAGCAACAAACCACCCGGAACCGGGGAGCTGTTTTTT. It specifies CASNKPPGTGELFF.

This chain connects TRBV5-1 to TRBJ2-5, with 9 bases lining up with TRBD2. CDR3 length: 16 amino acids. J gave up 3 bases and V 0 bases, and 6 bases lay outside the gene matches. Germline-derived CDR1 and CDR2 are SGHRS and YFSETQ. CDR3 protein: CASSLAGLAGEETQYF. The CDR3 DNA is TGCGCCAGCAGCTTGGCCGGATTAGCGGGAGAAGAGACCCAGTACTTC.

The rearrangement joins TRBV19 to TRBJ1-1; D perhaps matches TRBD1 (6 bases). The V gene lost 2 bases and the J gene lost 3 bases, with 10 bases spanning the gap. The CDR3 is 14 amino acids. Germline V gene sequence: CDR1 LNHDA, CDR2 SQIVND (reference sequence). Here the CDR3 reads CASSIPGAYTEAFF. The CDR3 DNA is TGTGCCAGTAGTATACCGGGGGCCTACACTGAAGCTTTCTTT.

V usage is TRBV7-8 and J usage is TRBJ2-7, with 7 positions matching TRBD1. V was clipped by 1 base and J by 5 bases; unmatched bases: 2. Looked up from germline, CDR1 is SGHVS and CDR2 is FQNEAQ. The CDR3 contains 13 residues. This CDR3 reads CASSLGQGDEQYF. CDR3 DNA: TGTGCCAGCAGCTTAGGACAGGGCGACGAGCAGTACTTC.

The chain carries TRBV6-6 and TRBJ2-1; D is uncertain. With 6 bases removed from V and 3 bases from J, the gap between germline ends came to 9 bases. Germline V CDR1 and CDR2: MNHNY, SVGAGI (reference sequence). The CDR3 runs to 13 residues. The CDR3, as DNA: TGTGCCAGCAGGTCCCACAGCTACAATGAGCAGTTCTTC. Translated, it gives CASRSHSYNEQFF.

This clone was seen just once. V gene TRBV2 combines with J gene TRBJ2-2; 11 bases map to TRBD1. The CDR3 sequence is 14 residues long. V shed 6 bases, J shed 6 bases, and the junction held 3 bases outside the gene matches. CDR1 is SNHLY, CDR2 FYNNEI, per germline. CDR3 residues: CASRPGQGAGELFF. CDR3 DNA sequence: TGTGCCAGCAGGCCGGGACAGGGGGCCGGGGAGCTGTTTTTT.

V gene TRBV5-1 combines with J gene TRBJ1-1, with D perhaps TRBD1 (5 bases). The CDR3 runs 15 residues. Trimming pared 4 bases from V and 6 bases from J, leaving 19 bases between. CDR1 and CDR2 (germline): SGHRS, YFSETQ. The CDR3, as DNA: TGCGCCAGCAGCCTCGAGGGGCAGGGATTAGCTGAAGCTTTCTTT. This sequence encodes CASSLEGQGLAEAFF.

The V call is TRBV4-1, the J call TRBJ1-1; 7 bases agree with TRBD1. The CDR3 loop spans 16 amino acids. Per germline, CDR1 MGHRA and CDR2 YSYEKL. The trim removed 5 bases at V and 1 base at J, leaving 10 bases unmatched. The CDR3 region is CASSASTGTANTEAFF. Written as DNA, the CDR3 is TGCGCCAGCAGCGCCTCAACCGGGACAGCGAACACTGAAGCTTTCTTT.

The genes are TRBV5-1 and TRBJ1-6; TRBD1 matches at 12 bases. Losses at the gene ends were 4 bases for V and 10 bases for J; bases not matched to a gene: 9. The CDR3 extends over 16 amino acids. The germline CDR1 and CDR2 sequences are SGHRS and YFSETQ. The CDR3 region is CASSDPGQGARSPLHF. The CDR3 region has the DNA TGCGCCAGCAGCGACCCGGGACAGGGGGCTCGATCACCCCTCCACTTT. Based on the CDR3 plus reference TRBV5-1 and TRBJ1-6, the full variable domain is KAGVTQTPRYLIKTRGQQVTLSCSPISGHRSVSWYQQTPGQGLQFLFEYFSETQRNKGNFPGRFSGRQFSNSRSEMNVSTLELGDSALYLCASSDPGQGARSPLHFGNGTRLTVT.

V and J are TRBV5-6 and TRBJ2-5; possibly TRBD2 for D (6 bases). Germline V gene sequence: CDR1 SGHDT, CDR2 YYEEEE. CDR3 length: 15 residues. V lost 4 bases and J lost 5, with 18 bases in between. The CDR3 protein is CASSPFGGIRETQYF. CDR3 DNA sequence: TGTGCCAGCAGCCCCTTCGGCGGGATTAGGGAGACCCAGTACTTC.

The chain employs TRBV9 and TRBJ1-1; D is possibly TRBD1 (5 bases). Germline CDR1 and CDR2: SGDLS and YYNGEE. The V end lost 2 bases, the J end lost 7 bases, and 15 bases lay between the germline ends. This CDR3 is built from 14 residues. CDR3: CASSVGVEQLEAFF. The CDR3 DNA reads as TGTGCCAGCAGCGTGGGGGTTGAACAGCTTGAAGCTTTCTTT.

The chain is built from TRBV4-2 and TRBJ1-4; D not certain. Trimming removed 7 bases at V and 0 bases at J, with 9 bases between. CDR3 size: 14 residues. Germline loops: CDR1 LGHNA, CDR2 YNFKEQ. The CDR3 loop reads CASTPGSTNEKLFF. DNA for the CDR3: TGTGCCAGCACCCCGGGGTCAACTAATGAAAAACTGTTTTTT.